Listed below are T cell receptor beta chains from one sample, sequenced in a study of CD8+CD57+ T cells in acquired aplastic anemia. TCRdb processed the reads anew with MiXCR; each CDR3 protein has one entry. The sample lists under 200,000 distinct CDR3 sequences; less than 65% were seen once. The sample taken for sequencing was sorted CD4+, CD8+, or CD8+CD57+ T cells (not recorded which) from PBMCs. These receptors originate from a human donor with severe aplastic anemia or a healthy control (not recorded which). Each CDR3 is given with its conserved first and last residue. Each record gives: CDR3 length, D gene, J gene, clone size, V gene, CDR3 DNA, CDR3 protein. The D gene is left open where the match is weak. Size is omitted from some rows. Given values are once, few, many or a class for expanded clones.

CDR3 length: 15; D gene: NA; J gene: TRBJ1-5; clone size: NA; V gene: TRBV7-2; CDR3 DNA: TGTGCCAGCAGCTCCCTTTTGGGGGGAAATCAGCCCCAGCATTTT; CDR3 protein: CASSSLLGGNQPQHF
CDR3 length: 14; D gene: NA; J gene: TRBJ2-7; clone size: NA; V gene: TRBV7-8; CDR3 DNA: TGTGCCAGCAGCTTTGGGGGGATCTCCTACGAGCAGTACTTC; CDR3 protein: CASSFGGISYEQYF
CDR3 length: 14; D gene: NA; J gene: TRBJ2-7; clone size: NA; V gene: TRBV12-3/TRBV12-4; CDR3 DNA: TGTGCCAGCAGCGTGGCAGGGGCTTCCTACGAGCAGTACTTC; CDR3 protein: CASSVAGASYEQYF
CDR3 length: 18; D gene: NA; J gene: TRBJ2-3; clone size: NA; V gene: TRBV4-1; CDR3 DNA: TGCGCCAGCAGCCAAGATTATCTTTTGGGCAGTACCACAGATACGCAGTATTTT; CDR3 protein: CASSQDYLLGSTTDTQYF
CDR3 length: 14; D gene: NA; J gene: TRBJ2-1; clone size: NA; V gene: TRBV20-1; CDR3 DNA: TGCAGTGCTAGAGATCCCTGGAGGGGGAATGAGCAGTTCTTC; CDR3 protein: CSARDPWRGNEQFF
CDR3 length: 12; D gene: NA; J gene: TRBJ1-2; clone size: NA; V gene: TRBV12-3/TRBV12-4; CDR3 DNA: TGTGCCAGCAGTCCACAGGGAGATGGCTACACCTTC; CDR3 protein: CASSPQGDGYTF
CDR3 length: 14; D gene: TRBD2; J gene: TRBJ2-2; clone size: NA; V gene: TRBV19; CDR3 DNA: TGTGCCAGTAGTCGCGGACTAGCGGGAGGGGAGCTGTTTTTT; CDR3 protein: CASSRGLAGGELFF
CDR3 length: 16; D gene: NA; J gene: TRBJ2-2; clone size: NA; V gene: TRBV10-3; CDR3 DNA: TGTGCCATCACCCCCGGGGAGAGCTGGAACACCGGGGAGCTGTTTTTT; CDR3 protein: CAITPGESWNTGELFF
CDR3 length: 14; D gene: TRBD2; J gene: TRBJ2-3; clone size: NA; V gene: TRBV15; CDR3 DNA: TGTGCCACCAGCAGAGGGACTAGCGGGGATACGCAGTATTTT; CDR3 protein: CATSRGTSGDTQYF
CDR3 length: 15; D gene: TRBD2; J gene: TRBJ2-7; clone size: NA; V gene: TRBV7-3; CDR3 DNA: TGTGCCAGCAGCTTCGGGACTAGCTTGGGTTACGAGCAGTACTTC; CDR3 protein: CASSFGTSLGYEQYF
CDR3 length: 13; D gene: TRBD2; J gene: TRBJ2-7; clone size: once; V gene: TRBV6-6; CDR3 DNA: TGTGCCAGTACAGCCGGGGGGTTCTACGAGCAGTACTTC; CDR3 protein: CASTAGGFYEQYF
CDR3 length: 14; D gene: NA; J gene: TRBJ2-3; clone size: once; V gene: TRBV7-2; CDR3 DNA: TGTGCCAGCAGCCGTACTCGGAGCACAGATACGCAGTATTTT; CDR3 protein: CASSRTRSTDTQYF
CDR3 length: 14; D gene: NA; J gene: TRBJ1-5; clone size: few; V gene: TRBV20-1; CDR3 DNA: TGCAGTGCTAGAGGCAGTTATAGCAATCAGCCCCAGCATTTT; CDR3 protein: CSARGSYSNQPQHF
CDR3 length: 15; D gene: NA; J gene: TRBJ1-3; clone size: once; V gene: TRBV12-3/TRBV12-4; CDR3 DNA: TGTGCCAGCAGTTTTACCCAATTCTCTGGAAACACCATATATTTT; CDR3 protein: CASSFTQFSGNTIYF